These 4 T cell receptor beta chains were sequenced from one sample in a study of CD8 T cells in ankylosing spondylitis. From the 5' RACE reads, TCRdb called clonotypes with MiXCR, one entry per CDR3 protein. The sample includes under 950,000 distinct CDR3 sequences, about 20% seen only once; the top ten take about 20%. Overall study findings and caveats: Seemingly characteristic of ankylosing spondylitis blood was a TCR beta motif consisting of eight highly homologous variants.

What these receptors recognize is not known. The sample comprised blood, either unsorted or a sorted T cell fraction (not recorded which). These receptor sequences come from a male donor with ankylosing spondylitis.

This chain connects TRBV29-1 to TRBJ1-1, with 8 bases lining up with TRBD1. Per germline, CDR1 SQVTM and CDR2 ANQGSEA. This CDR3 region has 14 residues. V gave up 1 base and J gave up 5 bases; unmatched junction bases: 6. CDR3: CSVEVVQGATEAFF. In DNA form, the CDR3 reads TGCAGCGTTGAAGTCGTTCAGGGGGCAACTGAAGCTTTCTTT. Full variable domain (missing parts from reference TRBV29-1 and TRBJ1-1): SAVISQKPSRDICQRGTSLTIQCQVDSQVTMMFWYRQQPGQSLTLIATANQGSEATYESGFVIDKFPISRPNLTFSTLTVSNMSPEDSSIYLCSVEVVQGATEAFFGQGTRLTVV.

This clonotype occurred a few times. The chain joins TRBV25-1 to TRBJ2-2, with TRBD1 identical over 7 bases. The V and J ends lost 4 bases and 4 bases, in that order; junction bases with no gene match: 9. Germline V CDR1 and CDR2: MGHDK, SYGVNS. The CDR3 runs 16 residues. CDR3 bases: TGTGCCAGCAGTGGCCGGAGTAGGGGGCGCACCGGGGAGCTGTTTTTT. Amino acid sequence: CASSGRSRGRTGELFF. The variable domain in full, with the rest retrieved from reference TRBV25-1 and TRBJ2-2, is EADIYQTPRYLVIGTGKKITLECSQTMGHDKMYWYQQDPGMELHLIHYSYGVNSTEKGDLSSESTVSRIRTEHFPLTLESARPSHTSQYLCASSGRSRGRTGELFFGEGSRLTVL.

The chain employs TRBV12-3 or TRBV12-4 and TRBJ2-3; possibly TRBD2 for D (6 bases). Trimming took 6 bases from V and 5 from J, leaving 12 bases between them. This CDR3 has 13 amino acids. The CDR3 loop is CASRVGGIDTQYF. The CDR3 DNA reads as TGTGCCAGCAGGGTGGGGGGAATAGATACGCAGTATTTT.

The chain carries TRBV15 and TRBJ2-5, with D unresolved. Deletions cut 3 bases from V and 5 bases from J, with 1 base between. The CDR3 runs to 10 residues. Per the germline V gene, CDR1 is LNHNV and CDR2 is YYDKDF (reference sequence). The CDR3 loop is CATSRETQYF. The CDR3 coding sequence is TGTGCCACCAGCAGGGAGACCCAGTACTTC.